The present T cell receptor beta chain was sequenced within a study of cytomegalovirus exposure and HLA in healthy donors. Study-wide results and caveats: Beyond CMV serostatus, there was no information to go on about immune exposure. Reportedly, cytomegalovirus status was diagnosed with high sensitivity and specificity.

Primers: 60 Vbeta forward and 13 Jbeta reverse. The repertoire was sequenced with immunoSEQ multiplex PCR; TCRdb's copy has only in-frame clones and lacks some. The table has 95,000 to 110,000 clones, 60% to 80% seen once. Donors had nominal health at sampling but likely had unrecorded immune exposures. Only one count was recorded for this clone. Its antigen is not identified. V was clipped by 1 base and J by 2 bases; unmatched bases: 2. Germline V gives CDR1 MGHRA, CDR2 YSYEKL. This CDR3 is built from 14 residues. This clonotype was obtained from a man aged 55 to 70 in good health and CMV-seropositive. Material: PBMCs. The gene calls are TRBV4-1 and TRBJ2-7; 7 positions agree with TRBD2. The CDR3 reads CASSQGEGTYEQYF. The CDR3 region has the DNA TGCGCCAGCAGCCAAGGGGAGGGAACCTACGAGCAGTACTTC.